The 25 T cell receptor beta chains in this list originate from one sample, sequenced in a study of cytomegalovirus exposure and HLA in healthy donors. With 60 Vbeta and 13 Jbeta primers, the PCR was carried out. Profiling relied on immunoSEQ multiplex PCR, and the TCRdb table lists in-frame clones only, not all of them. The top ten clones hold about 2.5% of a sample with roughly 100,000 clones, about 75% of them seen once. Material for sequencing was PBMCs. The source of these receptors is a man aged 40-50 years in good health and CMV-seronegative.

The J gene is TRBJ2-1, the V gene TRBV7-2; 10 bases are a match to TRBD1. CDR3 size: 16 residues. The V gene end was trimmed by 7 bases and the J gene end by 4 bases; junction bases not matched to a gene: 10. CDR1 SGHTA and CDR2 FQGNSA come from the germline V gene. CDR3 nucleotides: TGTGCCAGCACCCTTATATCGGGACAGGGGTACAATGAGCAGTTCTTC. Translated: CASTLISGQGYNEQFF.

The V gene is TRBV10-1, the J gene TRBJ1-1; D is unclear. Germline CDR1 and CDR2: WNHNN and SYGVQD (reference sequence). Between the trimmed V and J ends, which lost 6 bases and 0 bases, there was a span of 14 bases. The CDR3 extends over 15 amino acids. CDR3 amino acids: CASSPRLDLNTEAFF. The CDR3 DNA is TGCGCCAGCAGCCCAAGACTAGACCTGAACACTGAAGCTTTCTTT.

V is TRBV2 and J is TRBJ1-1; maybe TRBD1 (6 bases). The germline V gene encodes CDR1 SNHLY and CDR2 FYNNEI. This CDR3 comprises 15 residues. The germline V and J ends were trimmed by 4 bases and 1 base, with 13 bases remaining between them. CDR3 residues: CASSGAGQKNTEAFF. The DNA of the CDR3 is TGTGCCAGCAGTGGCGCCGGACAGAAGAACACTGAAGCTTTCTTT.

The V and J genes are TRBV9 and TRBJ2-3, with D possibly matching TRBD1 (7 bases). V shed 3 bases and J shed 6 bases, with 20 bases lying between them. Germline V CDR1 and CDR2: SGDLS, YYNGEE. There are 16 residues in the CDR3. The CDR3 sequence: CASSGRGTARWDTQYF. In nucleotides, the CDR3 is TGTGCCAGCAGCGGACGCGGGACAGCCAGGTGGGATACGCAGTATTTT.

The chain joins TRBV27 to TRBJ2-2; perhaps TRBD2 as D (5 bases). CDR3 size: 14 residues. V was trimmed by 10 bases and J by 1 base, leaving 13 bases between them. The V gene's germline CDR1 is MNHEY and CDR2 SMNVEV (reference sequence). This CDR3 is CATTLGRNTGELFF. In DNA, the CDR3 is TGTGCCACAACCTTGGGGAGGAACACCGGGGAGCTGTTTTTT.

The chain uses TRBV5-4 and TRBJ2-7; TRBD2 is a possible D gene (7 bases). The CDR3 consists of 14 residues. Trimming cost V 1 base and J 6 bases, with 14 bases left between them. Germline CDR1 and CDR2: SGHNT and YYREEE (reference sequence). The CDR3 DNA reads as TGTGCCAGCAGCTTGAGGGAGGGGGGGCTCGAGCAGTACTTC. Encoded protein: CASSLREGGLEQYF.

This chain joins TRBV6-5 and TRBJ1-2; the match to TRBD1 covers 8 bases. CDR3 length: 14 amino acids. Germline values: CDR1 MNHEY, CDR2 SVGAGI. Trimming at V came to 6 bases and at J to 10 bases, leaving 13 bases not matched to a gene. The CDR3 bases are TGTGCCAGCAGACCAGGGGGCCACGGGTCGTACTACACCTTC. It specifies CASRPGGHGSYYTF.

This clone was recorded only once. V and J are TRBV9 and TRBJ2-5; the D gene is possibly TRBD1 (6 bases). The CDR3 is 13 amino acids. The V and J ends lost 0 bases and 7 bases respectively, with 10 bases between them. Germline V lookup: CDR1 SGDLS, CDR2 YYNGEE. The DNA of the CDR3 is TGTGCCAGCAGCGTAGCAGGGGAAGGGACCCAGTACTTC. The encoded protein is CASSVAGEGTQYF.

This clone was detected only a few times. The junction departs from germline at one end; a sequencing error may be responsible. J is TRBJ1-1 and V is TRBV7-9; TRBD1 might be the D (6 bases). CDR3 length: 16 amino acids. Germline-derived CDR1 and CDR2 are SEHNR and FQNEAQ (reference sequence). The CDR3 DNA reads TGTTCCAGCAGTCCGATGGGGGGGGCAATGAACACTGAAGCTTTCTTT. Amino acid sequence: CSSSPMGGAMNTEAFF.

This clone has just a few counts. The chain is built from TRBV11-2 and TRBJ1-3; TRBD1 aligns across 10 bases. V dropped 1 base and J dropped 2; count of bases not matched to a gene: 5. This CDR3 has 17 residues. The germline CDR1 and CDR2 sequences are SGHAT and FQNNGV. This CDR3 reads CASSLGGQGIPGNTIYF. Written as DNA, the CDR3 is TGTGCCAGCAGCTTAGGGGGACAGGGGATCCCTGGAAACACCATATATTTT. The variable domain in full, with the rest retrieved from reference TRBV11-2 and TRBJ1-3, is EAGVAQSPRYKIIEKRQSVAFWCNPISGHATLYWYQQILGQGPKLLIQFQNNGVVDDSQLPKDRFSAERLKGVDSTLKIQPAKLEDSAVYLCASSLGGQGIPGNTIYFGEGSWLTVV.

Here the CDR3 DNA reads TGCGCCAGCAGCTTGAAGGCAGGGGGTCGATGGGAGACCCAGTACTTC. Amino acids: CASSLKAGGRWETQYF. The rearrangement links TRBV5-1 to TRBJ2-5, with TRBD1 identical over 7 bases. The V segment lost 1 base and the J segment 5 bases; nucleotides outside the gene matches: 11. Germline V gene sequence: CDR1 SGHRS, CDR2 YFSETQ. CDR3 length: 16 residues.

The chain has TRBV7-9 and TRBJ1-4, with D unclear. V was pared by 6 bases and J by 2 bases, with 4 bases between. Per germline, CDR1 SEHNR and CDR2 FQNEAQ (reference sequence). This CDR3 comprises 12 residues. The CDR3 nucleotides read TGTGCCAGCAGGCGTACTAATGAAAAACTGTTTTTT. Amino acids: CASRRTNEKLFF. Using reference TRBV7-9 and TRBJ1-4 for the parts outside the CDR3, the full variable domain is DTGVSQNPRHKITKRGQNVTFRCDPISEHNRLYWYRQTLGQGPEFLTYFQNEAQLEKSRLLSDRFSAERPKGSFSTLEIQRTEQGDSAMYLCASRRTNEKLFFGSGTQLSVL.

The rearrangement joins TRBV5-8 to TRBJ2-1; possible D gene TRBD2, 6 bases. Trimming left V 4 bases short and J 0 bases short, with 8 bases between. This CDR3 region has 14 residues. Germline CDR1 and CDR2: SGHTS and YDEGEE. The CDR3 DNA sequence: TGTGCCAGCAGCCGGGGGTCCTCCTACAATGAGCAGTTCTTC. Encoded protein: CASSRGSSYNEQFF.

The J gene is TRBJ2-2, the V gene TRBV11-2; tentative D call: TRBD1 (7 bases). The V end was cut by 5 bases, the J end by 4 bases, with 17 bases between. The length of the CDR3 is 16 residues. Per the germline V gene, CDR1 is SGHAT and CDR2 is FQNNGV. The CDR3 sequence is CASSPRRDSFTGELFF. For the CDR3, the DNA is TGTGCCAGCAGCCCAAGGCGGGACAGCTTCACCGGGGAGCTGTTTTTT.

This clone was found once. The germline gene is not matched at one end of the junction; a read error may be the cause. The chain combines TRBV7-2 with TRBJ1-2; 8 positions match TRBD1. The V gene's germline CDR1 is SGHTA and CDR2 FQGNSA. This CDR3 region has 13 residues. In DNA, the CDR3 is TGTGTCAGCAGCTCGGACAGGGCAGGTGGCTACACCTTC. It is translated as CVSSSDRAGGYTF. Full variable domain (outside the CDR3, taken from reference TRBV7-2 and TRBJ1-2): GAGVSQSPSNKVTEKGKDVELRCDPISGHTALYWYRQSLGQGLEFLIYFQGNSAPDKSGLPSDRFSAERTGGSVSTLTIQRTQQEDSAVYLCVSSSDRAGGYTFGSGTRLTVV.

The CDR3 spells CASSSEVDNSPLHF. The CDR3 bases are TGTGCCAGTTCCTCAGAAGTTGATAATTCACCCCTCCACTTT. The genes are TRBV6-4 and TRBJ1-6; D call uncertain. V shed 9 bases and J shed 5 bases, with 14 bases lying between them. Looked up from germline, CDR1 is MRHNA and CDR2 is SNTAGT. The CDR3 consists of 14 residues.

V usage is TRBV2 and J usage is TRBJ2-7; 7 nucleotides agree with TRBD2. Germline V gene data show CDR1 as SNHLY and CDR2 as FYNNEI. The CDR3 contains 13 residues. Trimming removed 7 bases from V and 8 bases from J; junction bases left unmatched: 11. This CDR3 is CASNTNKGGKQYF. The CDR3 DNA reads as TGTGCCAGCAATACGAACAAGGGAGGGAAGCAGTACTTC.

The chain is built from TRBV6-4 and TRBJ2-3; 10 bases fit TRBD2. Germline CDR1 is MRHNA and CDR2 is SNTAGT. This CDR3 contains 14 residues. Losses at the gene ends were 5 bases for V and 4 bases for J; bases not matched to a gene: 3. The CDR3 loop is CASSIAGGADTQYF. The DNA for the CDR3 is TGTGCCAGCAGTATAGCGGGGGGAGCAGATACGCAGTATTTT.

The rearrangement uses TRBV5-1 and TRBJ2-7, with a possible D match to TRBD2 (6 bases). Germline V gene data show CDR1 as SGHRS and CDR2 as YFSETQ. The V end lost 2 bases, the J end lost 0 bases, and 12 bases lay between the germline ends. The CDR3 contains 15 residues. The CDR3 nucleotides are TGCGCCAGCAGCTTAACCAGCGGGCACTCCTACGAGCAGTACTTC. This translates into CASSLTSGHSYEQYF.

As for this clone: In the same sample, other DNA sequences code for this CDR3. The chain uses TRBV6-1 and TRBJ1-2; TRBD1 agrees at 7 bases. This CDR3 comprises 13 residues. The ends lost 6 bases at V and 3 bases at J; junction bases unmatched: 4. CDR1 MNHNS and CDR2 SASEGT come from the germline V gene. The chain's CDR3 is CASSLTGDYGYTF. As DNA, the CDR3 is TGTGCCAGCAGCCTAACAGGGGACTATGGCTACACCTTC.

The chain joins TRBV7-2 to TRBJ2-3; TRBD2 matches 12 bases. V lost 5 bases and J lost 5; bases outside the gene matches: 8. Germline V CDR1 and CDR2: SGHTA, FQGNSA. The CDR3 totals 16 residues. CDR3 in amino acids: CASSNHLAGGQDTQYF. The CDR3 DNA follows: TGTGCCAGCAGCAACCATCTAGCGGGGGGGCAAGATACGCAGTATTTT.

The chain links TRBV9 to TRBJ1-2, with D possibly matching TRBD1 (5 bases). CDR3 length: 16 amino acids. Trimming cost V 0 bases and J 6 bases, with 18 bases left between them. Germline assignment: CDR1 SGDLS and CDR2 YYNGEE. Here the CDR3 DNA reads TGTGCCAGCAGCGTAGGGGGCAGGCGAATGCTAGATGGCTACACCTTC. Translating it yields CASSVGGRRMLDGYTF.

The chain links TRBV6-4 to TRBJ2-6, with D perhaps matching TRBD1 (7 bases). This CDR3 contains 20 residues. V was clipped by 0 bases and J by 6 bases, with 24 bases between them. Germline CDR1 is MRHNA and CDR2 is SNTAGT. The CDR3 here is CASSDSSWGRGALAANVLTF. The DNA for the CDR3 is TGTGCCAGCAGTGACTCGAGTTGGGGCAGGGGGGCCCTTGCGGCCAACGTCCTGACTTTC.

J is TRBJ2-3 and V is TRBV10-3, with TRBD2 identical over 9 bases. Germline assignment: CDR1 ENHRY and CDR2 SYGVKD. Unmatched junction bases numbered 7, after V lost 4 bases and J lost 5 bases. The length of the CDR3 is 15 residues. For the CDR3, the DNA is TGTGCCATCAGTGGACCTAGCGGGGTTGGAGATACGCAGTATTTT. This gives the protein CAISGPSGVGDTQYF.

The genes are TRBV12-5 and TRBJ2-6; possible D gene TRBD1, 6 bases. The germline CDR1 and CDR2 sequences are LGHNT and FRNRAP. There are 15 residues in the CDR3. Trimming cost V 7 bases and J 4 bases, with 14 bases left between them. CDR3 protein: CASVFTGTGANVLTF. CDR3 in DNA: TGTGCTAGTGTCTTCACAGGGACAGGGGCCAACGTCCTGACTTTC.